This T cell receptor beta chain was recovered during a study of blood T cell repertoires in COVID-19. Turning to the study itself: Acute and convalescent COVID-19 specimens originated in the United States, Italy and Spain.

The method was immunoSEQ multiplex PCR; TCRdb's version includes in-frame clones alone and lacks a portion of them. The data contain approximately 53,000 clones, around 82% of them singletons. The CDR3 spans 17 residues. CDR1 and CDR2 from the germline V gene are SQVTM and ANQGSEA. V was clipped by 3 bases and J by 4 bases; unmatched bases: 15. Material: peripheral blood. The sequence derives from a woman in her sixties or seventies with acute or convalescent COVID-19. The J gene is TRBJ1-1, the V gene TRBV29-1; TRBD1 agrees at 9 bases. The DNA for the CDR3 is TGCAGCGTTGAGCTAACGACAGGGGGGCGGGTTATCACTGAAGCTTTCTTT. Translation: CSVELTTGGRVITEAFF.